The 14 T cell receptor beta chains below come from one sample, sequenced in a study of T cells in Graves' hyperthyroidism and ophthalmopathy. The CDR3 regions of TCR beta were amplified from RNA transcripts. In the first-round RT-PCR of the TCR CDR3, the HTBI primer set was used. MiXCR, applied by TCRdb to the multiplex PCR reads, yields one record per CDR3 protein. The data hold roughly 400,000 distinct CDR3 sequences, with over 12% observed a single time. Sequenced material: blood. All receptors derive from a man between 45 and 60 years old with Graves' ophthalmopathy.

This clonotype was found a few times. The V gene is TRBV19, the J gene TRBJ1-1, with D uncertain. The CDR3 has 13 residues. CDR1 is LNHDA, CDR2 SQIVND, per germline (reference sequence). The germline V and J ends were trimmed by 4 bases and 6 bases, with 12 bases remaining between them. The CDR3 nucleotides are TGTGCCAGTAGTAAACGCTCGGAATCTGAAGCTTTCTTT. Translation gives CASSKRSESEAFF.

This clonotype came up many times. CDR3 DNA: TGTGCCAGCAGTTATCCCGGAGGCACTGAAGCTTTCTTT. Protein product: CASSYPGGTEAFF. V and J are TRBV6-1 and TRBJ1-1, with D hard to call. There are 13 residues in the CDR3. CDR1 and CDR2 (germline): MNHNS, SASEGT. V lost 5 bases to trimming and J lost 4 bases, with 11 bases between them.

This clonotype has ten or more counts. This sequence joins TRBV19 and TRBJ2-1; TRBD2 agrees at 7 bases. The CDR3 totals 13 residues. Germline CDR1 and CDR2: LNHDA and SQIVND (reference sequence). J gave up 7 bases and V 7 bases, and 7 bases lay outside the gene matches. CDR3 loop: CASNERDRNEQFF. The CDR3 coding sequence is TGTGCCAGTAACGAGCGGGATAGGAATGAGCAGTTCTTC. The whole variable domain, remainder taken from reference TRBV19 and TRBJ2-1, is DGGITQSPKYLFRKEGQNVTLSCEQNLNHDAMYWYRQDPGQGLRLIYYSQIVNDFQKGDIAEGYSVSREKKESFPLTVTSAQKNPTAFYLCASNERDRNEQFFGPGTRLTVL.

This clonotype was counted a few times. This sequence joins TRBV10-3 and TRBJ1-4; D remains ambiguous. V was trimmed by 2 bases and J by 0 bases, leaving 4 bases between them. The germline V gene encodes CDR1 ENHRY and CDR2 SYGVKD. The CDR3 runs 14 residues. The CDR3 spells CAISEGSTNEKLFF. The DNA for the CDR3 is TGTGCCATCAGTGAGGGGTCAACTAATGAAAAACTGTTTTTT.

This clonotype came up many times. The chain combines TRBV9 with TRBJ1-1; D gene uncertain. CDR3 length: 14 amino acids. Germline values: CDR1 SGDLS, CDR2 YYNGEE. Trimming shortened V by 0 bases and J by 5 bases, and 11 bases separated the two germline ends. CDR3 region: CASSVDGWGTEAFF. CDR3 DNA sequence: TGTGCCAGCAGCGTAGATGGATGGGGAACTGAAGCTTTCTTT.

Concerning this clonotype itself: A much larger clone differs from this one at a single base, so this may be a read error. The V gene is TRBV6-1, the J gene TRBJ2-6, with D possibly being TRBD2 (6 bases). Germline V gene sequence: CDR1 MNHNS, CDR2 SASEGT. There are 15 residues in the CDR3. V was clipped by 11 bases and J by 2 bases, with 16 bases between them. CDR3 residues: CASLAGKAGANVLTF. CDR3 coding DNA: TGTGCCTCACTCGCGGGAAAGGCTGGGGCCAACGTCCTGACTTTC.

This clonotype was seen many times. The J gene is TRBJ2-2, the V gene TRBV18; no clear D. V was trimmed by 0 bases and J by 2 bases, leaving 7 bases between them. CDR1 and CDR2 from the germline V gene are KGHSH and LQKENI. The CDR3 extends over 15 amino acids. The CDR3 protein is CASSPPSENTGELFF. In nucleotides, the CDR3 is TGTGCCAGCTCACCACCGTCAGAAAACACCGGGGAGCTGTTTTTT.

This clonotype was detected ten times or more. The V gene is TRBV20-1, the J gene TRBJ2-7, with D unclear. This CDR3 spans 10 amino acids. V dropped 5 bases and J dropped 3 bases, with 5 bases sitting between them. Germline lookup yields CDR1 DFQATT and CDR2 SNEGSKA (reference sequence). This CDR3 is CSAGFYEQYF. In DNA, the CDR3 is TGCAGTGCTGGGTTCTACGAGCAGTACTTC.

There are many counts of this clonotype. The rearrangement uses TRBV14 and TRBJ2-1; 7 nucleotides line up with TRBD2. The CDR3 spans 14 residues. From germline, CDR1 is SGHDN and CDR2 FVKESK. V was clipped by 7 bases and J by 4 bases; unmatched bases: 7. CDR3: CASNWGGQYNEQFF. CDR3 nucleotide sequence: TGTGCCAGCAATTGGGGAGGGCAATACAATGAGCAGTTCTTC. The whole variable domain, remainder taken from reference TRBV14 and TRBJ2-1, is EAGVTQFPSHSVIEKGQTVTLRCDPISGHDNLYWYRRVMGKEIKFLLHFVKESKQDESGMPNNRFLAERTGGTYSTLKVQPAELEDSGVYFCASNWGGQYNEQFFGPGTRLTVL.

This clonotype has a count of ten or more. The chain employs TRBV2 and TRBJ2-2; D is tentatively TRBD1 or TRBD2 (5 bases each). Germline loops: CDR1 SNHLY, CDR2 FYNNEI. The CDR3 runs to 15 residues. V was clipped by 8 bases and J by 0 bases, with 13 bases between them. The CDR3 sequence is CASVSGPANTGELFF. CDR3 nucleotides: TGTGCCAGCGTGTCGGGGCCCGCGAACACCGGGGAGCTGTTTTTT.

This clonotype was recorded at least ten times. The V and J genes are TRBV3-1 and TRBJ2-4, with no clear D. Trimming took 2 bases from V and 0 from J, leaving 8 bases between them. The CDR3 has 15 residues. Germline lookup yields CDR1 LGHDT and CDR2 YNNKEL (reference sequence). CDR3: CASSQPGLAKNIQYF. The DNA for the CDR3 is TGTGCCAGCAGCCAACCAGGTCTAGCCAAAAACATTCAGTACTTC.

This clonotype was observed a handful of times. V is TRBV19 and J is TRBJ2-3; no clear D gene. Trimming cost V 5 bases and J 1 base, with 13 bases left between them. The germline V gene encodes CDR1 LNHDA and CDR2 SQIVND (reference sequence). This CDR3 is 15 amino acids long. The CDR3 coding sequence is TGTGCCAGTAGTCTGGGTCCCGCCGGCACAGATACGCAGTATTTT. This encodes CASSLGPAGTDTQYF.

This clonotype was counted only a few times. This chain joins TRBV6-5 and TRBJ2-7; no clear D. Germline V lookup: CDR1 MNHEY, CDR2 SVGAGI. The CDR3 runs to 13 residues. V was cut by 0 bases and J by 5 bases, with 8 bases left in between. CDR3 sequence reads: CASSYSSLDEQYF. CDR3 coding DNA: TGTGCCAGCAGTTACTCGAGCCTGGACGAGCAGTACTTC.

V usage is TRBV7-2 and J usage is TRBJ1-3, with 7 bases that match TRBD1. The CDR3 totals 15 residues. Germline-derived CDR1 and CDR2 are SGHTA and FQGNSA. Trimming took 5 bases from V and 4 from J; bases not matched to a gene: 8. CDR3 DNA sequence: TGTGCCAGCAGCCTAGACAGGGTCGGAGGAAACACCATATATTTT. Its protein product is CASSLDRVGGNTIYF.